The present entry profiles one T cell receptor (beta chain) with its context. This specimen belongs to a study of T cell changes during pregnancy in multiple sclerosis. TCRdb keeps only in-frame clones here, not all; method: immunoSEQ multiplex PCR. This table has about 42,000 clones, around 92% appearing once. The V and J ends lost 0 bases and 4 bases, in that order; junction bases with no gene match: 3. From germline, CDR1 is SGHRS and CDR2 YFSETQ. This CDR3 comprises 14 residues. V gene TRBV5-1 combines with J gene TRBJ1-1; 7 bases are a match to TRBD1. The source is a female donor in good health, enrolled as a control in a pregnancy study. Here the sequenced sample was CD4+ T cells from peripheral blood mononuclear cells, taken after pregnancy. CDR3 nucleotides: TGCGCCAGCAGCTTGGCGGCAGGGGGCACTGAAGCTTTCTTT. Encoded protein: CASSLAAGGTEAFF.